The present T cell receptor (beta chain) was sequenced within a study of T cell responses to AZD1222 COVID-19 vaccine. Regarding the study as a whole: White British ancestry dominated among donors, who included more females, and clonal diversity was possibly underestimated.

This CDR3 is 14 amino acids long. The germline V gene encodes CDR1 SGHRS and CDR2 YFSETQ. V lost 5 bases and J 6 bases, leaving 17 bases between the germline ends. On this clone: What it binds is unknown.

This table comes from immunoSEQ multiplex PCR, and its TCRdb copy is limited to in-frame clones, with some not included. Of about 120,000 clones listed, about 85% were seen once; the top ten hold about 2.5%. Here the sequenced sample was peripheral blood, taken 28 days after the second AZD1222 dose. V usage is TRBV5-1 and J usage is TRBJ1-2; a weak D match, TRBD1 (5 bases). The TCR sequence derives from an adult who received the AZD1222 COVID-19 vaccine. The CDR3 loop is CASRLTTEPDGYTF. The CDR3 nucleotides read TGCGCCAGCAGGCTTACGACAGAGCCCGATGGCTACACCTTC. Variable domain in full (rest from reference TRBV5-1 and TRBJ1-2): KAGVTQTPRYLIKTRGQQVTLSCSPISGHRSVSWYQQTPGQGLQFLFEYFSETQRNKGNFPGRFSGRQFSNSRSEMNVSTLELGDSALYLCASRLTTEPDGYTFGSGTRLTVV.